This TCR beta chain was documented in a study of T cell changes during pregnancy in multiple sclerosis. The protocol was immunoSEQ multiplex PCR, while the TCRdb copy is restricted to in-frame clones and leaves out a portion. The sample includes 30,000 to 40,000 clones, around nine tenths of them seen just once. Germline CDR1 is MNHEY and CDR2 is SMNVEV (reference sequence). The CDR3 spans 14 residues. J lost 4 bases, V lost 5 bases, and 4 bases had no gene match. The sample holds one count of this clone. The sample consisted of CD4+ T cells from peripheral blood mononuclear cells, taken after pregnancy. The source of this sequence is a female donor in good health, enrolled as a control in a pregnancy study. V and J are TRBV27 and TRBJ2-7; the match to TRBD2 covers 11 bases. The CDR3 sequence: CASSTGLAAYEQYF. As DNA, the CDR3 is TGTGCCAGCAGTACGGGACTAGCGGCATACGAGCAGTACTTC.